This T cell receptor beta chain appears in the sequencing data of a study of cytomegalovirus exposure and HLA in healthy donors. General study results and limits: According to a later analysis, most TCR beta chains associated with CMV appeared HLA-restricted. Most likely, a cluster of highly shared sequence variants arose as a sequencing artifact. A previous analysis found most TCR beta V segments productive roughly 90% or roughly 30% of the time. The study reported that TCR beta sequences accurately predicted HLA-A and HLA-B alleles in most subjects.

The CDR3 is made up of 14 amino acids. Germline V gene lookup returns CDR1 SQVTM and CDR2 ANQGSEA. The V end was cut by 6 bases, the J end by 0 bases, with 14 bases between. The PCR made use of 60 Vbeta and 13 Jbeta primers. Only in-frame clones appear in the TCRdb table, and some are missing; sequencing was by immunoSEQ multiplex PCR. The sample consists of tens of thousands of clones, 80% of them appearing once. About this clone: Its antigen is unknown.

The chain combines TRBV29-1 with TRBJ1-1; tentatively, D is TRBD1 (6 bases). What was sequenced was PBMCs. The clonotype comes from a woman aged 45-59 years in good health and CMV-seropositive. The CDR3 DNA reads TGCAGCGTAAACGGACAGCCCGTGAACACTGAAGCTTTCTTT. Its translation: CSVNGQPVNTEAFF.